This is a list of T cell receptor beta chains from one sample in a study of T cell responses to AZD1222 COVID-19 vaccine. Generated by immunoSEQ multiplex PCR, the TCRdb table keeps only in-frame clones and is missing some. The sample holds some 130,000 clones; approximately 80% are singletons and the top ten take 4.1%. Sequenced here: peripheral blood, sampled on day 0 of AZD1222 vaccination. Receptors originate from an adult in good health. The conserved cysteine and the conserved F or W are not part of the CDR3 here. Each record gives: V gene, D gene, J gene, clone size, CDR3 protein. A D gene is named only where the DNA matches it firmly. The size field is filled for only some rows; it gives once, few, many or a size class.

TRBV27	.	TRBJ1-1	.	ASSTTGMNTEAF
TRBV9	.	TRBJ1-2	.	ASSVAADSIYGYT
TRBV5-6	.	TRBJ2-7	.	ASSLVQGEQY
TRBV28	.	TRBJ1-2	.	ASSTGGGMEREGYT
TRBV28	TRBD1	TRBJ1-6	.	ASSSLGETGESNSPLH
TRBV5-5	.	TRBJ2-7	.	ASSNEGGGTYEQY
TRBV27	TRBD2	TRBJ2-1	.	ASSQKVGTSFYNEQF
TRBV6-5	.	TRBJ2-7	.	ASSPLGYEQY
TRBV19	TRBD1	TRBJ2-2	.	ASSSIYGTGNTGELF
TRBV5-1	.	TRBJ2-1	.	ASSLDPDYNEQF
TRBV4-1	.	TRBJ1-4	.	ASSQLLAGGEKLF
TRBV19	.	TRBJ1-1	.	ASSIRYMNTEAF
TRBV27	.	TRBJ1-4	once	ASSLGAGEKLF
TRBV28	TRBD1	TRBJ1-5	.	ASDRGGNQPQH
TRBV18	TRBD1	TRBJ2-2	.	ASSPLQGTTGELF
TRBV7-9	.	TRBJ1-1	.	ASSLEGWQNTEAF
TRBV3-1/TRBV3-2	.	TRBJ2-7	.	ASSQREVSSYEQY
TRBV27	.	TRBJ1-3	.	ASSRAGSGNTIY
TRBV19	.	TRBJ1-3	.	ASSQSSGNTIY
TRBV5-6	TRBD1	TRBJ1-1	.	ASSLGLDRGAEAF
TRBV7-3	.	TRBJ1-2	.	ASSLSSTPRMTDLYGYT
TRBV6-5	TRBD1	TRBJ1-1	.	ASSYGGDSTEAF
TRBV28	.	TRBJ1-5	.	ASSGFGGSNQPQH
TRBV6-1	.	TRBJ1-2	once	ASSEVSWGGYT
TRBV5-8	TRBD2	TRBJ2-1	.	ASSLETSGGTWDEQF
TRBV18	.	TRBJ1-5	once	ASSTRQYNQPQH
TRBV21-1	.	TRBJ1-2	.	AIPNLTGPGLA
TRBV19	.	TRBJ2-4	.	ASSMFDERNIQY
TRBV7-8	.	TRBJ2-2	.	ASSSKHRVDTGELF
TRBV5-1	TRBD1	TRBJ1-4	.	ASGQGAGEKLF
TRBV6-4	TRBD2	TRBJ2-3	.	ASSVGGVTDTQY
TRBV6-2/TRBV6-3	.	TRBJ1-6	.	ASSSAGGYNSPLH
TRBV5-1	TRBD1	TRBJ1-6	many	ASSSGQGLGSPLH
TRBV28	.	TRBJ1-1	.	ASSFRQLNTEAF